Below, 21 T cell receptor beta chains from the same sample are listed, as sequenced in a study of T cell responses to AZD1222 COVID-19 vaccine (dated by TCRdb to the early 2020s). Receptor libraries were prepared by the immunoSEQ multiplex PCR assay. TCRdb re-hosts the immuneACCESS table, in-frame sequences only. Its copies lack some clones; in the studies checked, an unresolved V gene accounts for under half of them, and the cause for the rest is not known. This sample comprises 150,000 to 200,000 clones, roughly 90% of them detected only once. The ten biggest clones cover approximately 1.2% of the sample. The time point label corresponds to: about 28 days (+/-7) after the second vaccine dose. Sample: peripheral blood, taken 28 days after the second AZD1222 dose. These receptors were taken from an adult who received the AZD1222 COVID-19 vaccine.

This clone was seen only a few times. The CDR3 loop reads CASSPRVLGRLNSPLHF. The CDR3 DNA follows: TGTGCCAGCTCACCACGGGTTCTGGGCAGGCTCAATTCACCCCTCCACTTT. The gene calls are TRBV18 and TRBJ1-6; no firm D call. This CDR3 contains 17 residues. The V and J ends lost 1 base and 7 bases respectively, with 17 bases between them. Germline CDR1 reads KGHSH; CDR2 reads LQKENI. Filled out from reference TRBV18 and TRBJ1-6, the complete variable domain reads NAGVMQNPRHLVRRRGQEARLRCSPMKGHSHVYWYRQLPEEGLKFMVYLQKENIIDESGMPKERFSAEFPKEGPSILRIQQVVRGDSAAYFCASSPRVLGRLNSPLHFGNGTRLTVT.

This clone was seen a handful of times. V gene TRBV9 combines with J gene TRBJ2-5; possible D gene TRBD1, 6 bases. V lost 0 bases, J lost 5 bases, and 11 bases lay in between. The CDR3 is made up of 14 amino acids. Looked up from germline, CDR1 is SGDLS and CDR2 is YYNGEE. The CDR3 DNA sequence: TGTGCCAGCAGCGTAGGGCCAGGGGCGGAGACCCAGTACTTC. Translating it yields CASSVGPGAETQYF.

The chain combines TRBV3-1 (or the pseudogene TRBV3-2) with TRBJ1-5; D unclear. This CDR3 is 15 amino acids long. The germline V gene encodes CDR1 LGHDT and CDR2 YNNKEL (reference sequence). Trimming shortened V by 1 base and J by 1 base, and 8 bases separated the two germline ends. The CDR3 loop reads CASSQGIASNQPQHF. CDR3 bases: TGTGCCAGCAGCCAAGGGATCGCCAGCAATCAGCCCCAGCATTTT.

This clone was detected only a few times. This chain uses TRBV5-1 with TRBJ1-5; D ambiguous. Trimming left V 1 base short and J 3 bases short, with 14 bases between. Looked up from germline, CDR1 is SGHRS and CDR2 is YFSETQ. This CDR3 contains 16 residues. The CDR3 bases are TGCGCCAGCAGCTTGTTACCCGGGAGTCCCAATCAGCCCCAGCATTTT. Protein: CASSLLPGSPNQPQHF.

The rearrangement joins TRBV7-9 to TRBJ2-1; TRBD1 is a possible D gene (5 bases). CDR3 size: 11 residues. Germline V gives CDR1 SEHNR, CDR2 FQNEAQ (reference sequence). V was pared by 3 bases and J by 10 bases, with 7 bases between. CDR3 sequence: CASSLTDEQFF. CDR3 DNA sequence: TGTGCCAGCAGCTTGACAGACGAGCAGTTCTTC.

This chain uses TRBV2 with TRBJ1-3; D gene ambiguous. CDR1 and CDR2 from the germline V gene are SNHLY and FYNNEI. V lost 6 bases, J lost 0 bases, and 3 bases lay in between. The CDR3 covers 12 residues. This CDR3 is CASRDSGNTIYF. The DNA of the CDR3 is TGTGCCAGCAGGGACTCTGGAAACACCATATATTTT. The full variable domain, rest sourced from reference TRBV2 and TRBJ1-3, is EPEVTQTPSHQVTQMGQEVILRCVPISNHLYFYWYRQILGQKVEFLVSFYNNEISEKSEIFDDQFSVERPDGSNFTLKIRSTKLEDSAMYFCASRDSGNTIYFGEGSWLTVV.

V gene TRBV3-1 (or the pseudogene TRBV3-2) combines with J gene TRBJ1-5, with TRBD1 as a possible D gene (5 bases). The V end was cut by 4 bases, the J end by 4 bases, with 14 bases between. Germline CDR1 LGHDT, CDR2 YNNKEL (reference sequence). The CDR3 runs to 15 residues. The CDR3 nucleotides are TGTGCCAGCAGCCCGACAGCACACCGAAATCAGCCCCAGCATTTT. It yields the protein CASSPTAHRNQPQHF.

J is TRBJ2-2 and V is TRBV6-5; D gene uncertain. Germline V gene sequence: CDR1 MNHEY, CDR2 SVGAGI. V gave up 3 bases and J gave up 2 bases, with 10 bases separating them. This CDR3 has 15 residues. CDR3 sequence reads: CASSYLGVNTGELFF. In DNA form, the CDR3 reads TGTGCCAGCAGTTATCTGGGTGTAAACACCGGGGAGCTGTTTTTT.

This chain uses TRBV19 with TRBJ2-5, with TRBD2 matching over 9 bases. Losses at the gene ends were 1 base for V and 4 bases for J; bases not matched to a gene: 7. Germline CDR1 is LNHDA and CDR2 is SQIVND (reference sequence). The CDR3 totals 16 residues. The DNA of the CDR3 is TGTGCCAGTAGTATAGCCGCGGGGGGGCCCCGAGAGACCCAGTACTTC. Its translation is CASSIAAGGPRETQYF.

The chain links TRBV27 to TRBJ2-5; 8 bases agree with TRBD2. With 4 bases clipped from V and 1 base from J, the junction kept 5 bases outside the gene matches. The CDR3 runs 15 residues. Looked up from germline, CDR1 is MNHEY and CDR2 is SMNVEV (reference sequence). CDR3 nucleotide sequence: TGTGCCAGCAGTTCAGCGGGAGACCCCCAAGAGACCCAGTACTTC. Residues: CASSSAGDPQETQYF.

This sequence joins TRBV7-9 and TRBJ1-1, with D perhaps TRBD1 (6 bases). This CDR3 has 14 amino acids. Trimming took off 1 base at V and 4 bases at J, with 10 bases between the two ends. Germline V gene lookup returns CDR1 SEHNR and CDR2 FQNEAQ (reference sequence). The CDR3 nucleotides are TGTGCCAGCAGCTTAGTGGGGGGGCCCACTGAAGCTTTCTTT. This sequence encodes CASSLVGGPTEAFF.

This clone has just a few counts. CDR3 sequence (DNA): TGTGCCAGCAGCCAAGATCCCCCGACAGGCCCCGGCTACACCTTC. It translates to CASSQDPPTGPGYTF. The rearrangement links TRBV3-1 (or the pseudogene TRBV3-2) to TRBJ1-2; D may be TRBD1 (6 bases). Germline CDR1 reads LGHDT; CDR2 reads YNNKEL (reference sequence). The V end was cut by 0 bases, the J end by 8 bases, with 16 bases between. The CDR3 runs to 15 residues.

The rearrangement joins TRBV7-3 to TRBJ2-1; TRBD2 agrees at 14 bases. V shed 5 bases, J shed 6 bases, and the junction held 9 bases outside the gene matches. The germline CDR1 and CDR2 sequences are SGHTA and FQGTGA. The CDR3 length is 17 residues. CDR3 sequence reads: CASSPYPGLAGVNEQFF. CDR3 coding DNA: TGTGCCAGCAGCCCATATCCGGGACTAGCGGGAGTCAATGAGCAGTTCTTC. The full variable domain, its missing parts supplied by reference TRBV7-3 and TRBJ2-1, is GAGVSQTPSNKVTEKGKYVELRCDPISGHTALYWYRQSLGQGPEFLIYFQGTGAADDSGLPNDRFFAVRPEGSVSTLKIQRTERGDSAVYLCASSPYPGLAGVNEQFFGPGTRLTVL.

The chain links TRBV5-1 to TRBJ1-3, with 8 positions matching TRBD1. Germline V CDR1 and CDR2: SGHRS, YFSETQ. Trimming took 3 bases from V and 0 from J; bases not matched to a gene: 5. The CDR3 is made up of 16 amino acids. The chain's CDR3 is CASSSTGADSGNTIYF. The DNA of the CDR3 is TGCGCCAGCAGCTCGACAGGGGCTGACTCTGGAAACACCATATATTTT.

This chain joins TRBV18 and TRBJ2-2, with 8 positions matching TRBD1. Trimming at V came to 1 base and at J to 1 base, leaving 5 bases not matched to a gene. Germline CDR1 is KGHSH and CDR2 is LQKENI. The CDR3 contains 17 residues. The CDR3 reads CASSPQTTGVNTGELFF. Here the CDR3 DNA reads TGTGCCAGCTCACCACAGACGACAGGGGTGAACACCGGGGAGCTGTTTTTT.

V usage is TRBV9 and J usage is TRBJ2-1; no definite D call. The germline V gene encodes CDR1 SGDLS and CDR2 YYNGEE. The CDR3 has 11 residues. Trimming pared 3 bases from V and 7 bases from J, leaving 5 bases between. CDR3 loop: CASSDGNEQFF. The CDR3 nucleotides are TGTGCCAGCAGCGACGGGAATGAGCAGTTCTTC.

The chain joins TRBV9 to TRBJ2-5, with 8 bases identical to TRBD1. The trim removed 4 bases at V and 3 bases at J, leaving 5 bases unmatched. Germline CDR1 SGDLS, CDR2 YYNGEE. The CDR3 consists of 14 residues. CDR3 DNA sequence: TGTGCCAGCAGCCCAACGACAGGGGAAGAGACCCAGTACTTC. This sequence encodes CASSPTTGEETQYF.

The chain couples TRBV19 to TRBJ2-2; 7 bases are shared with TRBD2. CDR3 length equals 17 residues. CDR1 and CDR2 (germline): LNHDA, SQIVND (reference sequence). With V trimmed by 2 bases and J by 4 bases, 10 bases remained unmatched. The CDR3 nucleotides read TGTGCCAGTAGTATACCCATTTTGGGGAGGGGCACCGGGGAGCTGTTTTTT. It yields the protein CASSIPILGRGTGELFF. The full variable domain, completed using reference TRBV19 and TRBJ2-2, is DGGITQSPKYLFRKEGQNVTLSCEQNLNHDAMYWYRQDPGQGLRLIYYSQIVNDFQKGDIAEGYSVSREKKESFPLTVTSAQKNPTAFYLCASSIPILGRGTGELFFGEGSRLTVL.

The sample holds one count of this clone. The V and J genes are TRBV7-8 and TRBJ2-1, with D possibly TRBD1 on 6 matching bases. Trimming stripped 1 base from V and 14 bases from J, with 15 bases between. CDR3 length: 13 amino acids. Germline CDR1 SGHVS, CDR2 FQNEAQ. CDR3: CASSLVQAGEKFF. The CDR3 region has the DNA TGTGCCAGCAGCTTAGTGCAGGCAGGGGAAAAGTTCTTC. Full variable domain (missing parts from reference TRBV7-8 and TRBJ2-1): GAGVSQSPRYKVAKRGQDVALRCDPISGHVSLFWYQQALGQGPEFLTYFQNEAQLDKSGLPSDRFFAERPEGSVSTLKIQRTQQEDSAVYLCASSLVQAGEKFFGPGTRLTVL.

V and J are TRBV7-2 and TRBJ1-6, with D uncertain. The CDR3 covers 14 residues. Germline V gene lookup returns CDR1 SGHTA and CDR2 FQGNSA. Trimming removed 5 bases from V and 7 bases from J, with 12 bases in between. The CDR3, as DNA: TGTGCCAGCAGCCCGGACGCTGGGAATTCACCCCTCCACTTT. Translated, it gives CASSPDAGNSPLHF.

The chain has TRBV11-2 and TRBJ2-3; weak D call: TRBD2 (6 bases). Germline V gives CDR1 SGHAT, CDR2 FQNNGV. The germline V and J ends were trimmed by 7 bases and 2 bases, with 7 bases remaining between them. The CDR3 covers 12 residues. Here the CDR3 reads CASTDYTDTQYF. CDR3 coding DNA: TGTGCCAGCACGGACTACACAGATACGCAGTATTTT.